A selection of T cell receptor beta chains follows, all from one sample in a study of kidney transplant recipient with SARS-CoV-2 infection. TCRdb passed the reads through MiXCR, listing each CDR3 protein once. The sample consists of fewer than 250,000 distinct CDR3 sequences, more than 25% of them appearing once. The sample in question was a blood sample, obtained at baseline and on day 111 from a kidney transplant recipient. The receptors originated from a male patient between 25 and 39 years old who had COVID-19 and was a kidney transplant recipient. Some T cells may be graft donor cells. Both conserved end residues are part of each CDR3. The D gene is left open where the match is weak. Clone sizes are given selectively: once, few, many, or a class where the clone is expanded.

TRBV18	TRBJ1-5	NA	many	TGTGCCAGCACCGGACTTAGCAATCAGCCCCAGCATTTT	CASTGLSNQPQHF
TRBV19	TRBJ2-1	NA	NA	TGTACCAGTAGTATAAGAGACTACAATGAGCAGTTCTTC	CTSSIRDYNEQFF
TRBV23-1	TRBJ1-2	NA	NA	TGTGCCAGCAGTAGTGGGGTGCTACGCAGAGAGACCTATGGCTACACCTTC	CASSSGVLRRETYGYTF
TRBV8-2	TRBJ2-6	NA	NA	TGTGGCATGGAATTGAGGATAACACAAAGTCGGGCCAACGTCCTGACTTTC	CGMELRITQSRANVLTF
TRBV5-4	TRBJ1-2	NA	many	TGTGCCAGCGAACTAAGCGTACCAGGAAAGACCTATGGCTACACCTTC	CASELSVPGKTYGYTF
TRBV13	TRBJ1-3	TRBD1	NA	TGTGCCAGCAACCTACGGACAGGGGTGGCCACCATATATTTT	CASNLRTGVATIYF
TRBV11-1	TRBJ1-2	NA	many	TGTGCCAGCAGCCCATCGTTTAAGGCTGGAAAGACCTATGGCTACACCTTC	CASSPSFKAGKTYGYTF
TRBV5-1	TRBJ1-5	NA	many	TGCGCCAGCAGCTTGGACAATGGACCCAGGCATTTT	CASSLDNGPRHF
TRBV28	TRBJ1-2	NA	many	TGTGCCAGCAGTCACGAGGCGGGTGGCTATGGCTACACCTTC	CASSHEAGGYGYTF
TRBV11-3	TRBJ2-7	NA	many	TGTGCCAGCAGCCCTTCGCGTAACCGGGACGAGCAGTACTTC	CASSPSRNRDEQYF
TRBV19	TRBJ1-1	NA	many	TGTGCCAGTAGTCCCCTTGGACTCGTCGGAGGAGGGACTGAAGCTTTCTTT	CASSPLGLVGGGTEAFF
TRBV6-5	TRBJ1-1	NA	many	TGTGCCAGCAGTTACTCTTCGGGACGGCCGAACACTGAAGCTTTCTTT	CASSYSSGRPNTEAFF
TRBV3-1	TRBJ2-1	NA	NA	TGTGCCAGCAGCCTTGATCGTAGCTCCTACAATGAGCAGTTCTTC	CASSLDRSSYNEQFF
TRBV20-1	TRBJ2-1	NA	NA	TGCAGTGCTAGAAATCCGGGGGCATCCTACAATGAGCAGTTCTTC	CSARNPGASYNEQFF
TRBV10-3	TRBJ2-7	TRBD2	few	TGTGCCATCAGTGACCGGGTAGCGGGAGGCGAGGACGAGCAGTACTTC	CAISDRVAGGEDEQYF
TRBV6-6	TRBJ2-5	NA	many	TGTGCCAGCAGTTACGAGGTGGCGACCCAGTACTTC	CASSYEVATQYF
TRBV6-5	TRBJ1-2	NA	once	TGTGCCAGCAGTTACGAGCTCTCTATGCGAAAGACCTATGGCTACACCTTC	CASSYELSMRKTYGYTF
TRBV5-4	TRBJ1-2	TRBD1	many	TGTGCCAGCAGCTTGTGGCCGGGACAGGGAAGGGGAGGCTACACCTTC	CASSLWPGQGRGGYTF
TRBV5-3	TRBJ1-2	NA	few	TGTGCCAGAAAGATTTTAGTGGTGAGAAAGACCTATGGCTACACCTTC	CARKILVVRKTYGYTF
TRBV12-3/TRBV12-4	TRBJ1-2	NA	many	TGTGCCAGCAGTTTTATGGTCAGCTTCCGAAAGACCTATGGCTACACCTTC	CASSFMVSFRKTYGYTF
TRBV12-3/TRBV12-4	TRBJ2-3	NA	many	TGTGCCAGCAGTTTAAATCCCATTCCAGATACGCAGTATTTT	CASSLNPIPDTQYF
TRBV7-2	TRBJ2-1	TRBD2	few	TGTGCCAGCAGCCCCCTCGTAACTAGCGTTTACAATGAGCAGTTCTTC	CASSPLVTSVYNEQFF
TRBV27	TRBJ2-2	NA	many	TGTGCCAGCAGCGGGACAAGGTTGTCCGGGGAGCTGTTTTTT	CASSGTRLSGELFF
TRBV3-1	TRBJ1-1	NA	many	TGTGCCAGCAGCATGGCCGTTCCCATTTCAATTCGCACTGAAGCTTTCTTT	CASSMAVPISIRTEAFF
TRBV20-1	TRBJ1-2	NA	many	TGCAGTGCTAGAGTTAGGCTGTTTCGAAAGACCTATGGCTACACCTTC	CSARVRLFRKTYGYTF
TRBV5-4	TRBJ2-5	NA	many	TGTGCCAGCAGCTTGGGGGGGAGCCAAGAGACCCAGTACTTC	CASSLGGSQETQYF
TRBV12-1	TRBJ2-1	NA	many	TGTGCCAGCAGCTTTGCCAGTCCCGGGACTAGATACAATGAGCAGTTCTTC	CASSFASPGTRYNEQFF
TRBV4-1	TRBJ2-7	NA	many	TGCGCCAGCAGCCAAGTGGTAAGGACACTCAGCTCCTACGAGCAGTACTTC	CASSQVVRTLSSYEQYF
TRBV20-1	TRBJ2-4	NA	many	TGCAGTGCTCATGAGACTATCAAAAACATTCAGTACTTC	CSAHETIKNIQYF
TRBV11-1	TRBJ1-2	NA	many	TGTGCCAGCAGCCAGAGAGGTAAGGCTGGAAAGACCTATGGCTACACCTTC	CASSQRGKAGKTYGYTF
TRBV6-8	TRBJ2-3	TRBD2	NA	TGTGCCAGCAGTTGGCTAGCGGGGGACACATATACGCAGTATTTT	CASSWLAGDTYTQYF
TRBV7-8	TRBJ1-5	TRBD1	many	TGTGCCAGCAGCTTAGGCCGGGACAGGGGCATCCATTTT	CASSLGRDRGIHF
TRBV5-3	TRBJ2-3	TRBD1	NA	TGTGCCAGAAGCTGGACAGGGTCTCCCTTTAGCACAGATACGCAGTATTTT	CARSWTGSPFSTDTQYF
TRBV9	TRBJ2-1	NA	NA	TGTGCCAGCAGCGTAGAAGACGACGACAATGAGCAGTTCTTC	CASSVEDDDNEQFF
TRBV20-1	TRBJ2-7	NA	few	TGCAGTGCGCCGGACGAGGCGGGGGAGCAGTACTTC	CSAPDEAGEQYF
TRBV11-3	TRBJ1-2	NA	few	TGTGCCAGCAGCCCACTGATCGATCTCGGAAAGACCTATGGCTACACCTTC	CASSPLIDLGKTYGYTF
TRBV25-1	TRBJ1-2	NA	many	TGTGCCAGCAGTTTGGTATCAGAACTGGGAAAGACCTATGGCTACACCTTC	CASSLVSELGKTYGYTF
TRBV9	TRBJ2-7	NA	many	TGTGCCAGCAGTCGGGGGTCATCCCCGTCCTACGAGCAGTACTTC	CASSRGSSPSYEQYF
TRBV9	TRBJ2-5	NA	many	TGTGCCAGCAGCCCCTGGGAGGGGGCGTGGGAGACCCAGTACTTC	CASSPWEGAWETQYF
TRBV28	TRBJ1-1	NA	few	TGTGCCAGCAGTTTGGGAATTGAGCAAACCAAGAACACTGAAGCTTTCTTT	CASSLGIEQTKNTEAFF
TRBV20-1	TRBJ2-7	NA	many	TGCAGTGCTAGAGATTTTAGCGGAAGCTACGAGCAGTACTTC	CSARDFSGSYEQYF
TRBV2	TRBJ1-1	NA	many	TGTGCCAGCAGTGACTTCGACACTGAAGCTTTCTTT	CASSDFDTEAFF
TRBV30	TRBJ2-1	NA	few	TGTGCCTGGAGTGTACCTCGGCGGGGCGGGGATGAGCAGTTCTTC	CAWSVPRRGGDEQFF
TRBV6-4	TRBJ2-3	TRBD2	NA	TGTGCCAGCAGTGAGACTAGCGGGGGGGCTACAGATACGCAGTATTTT	CASSETSGGATDTQYF
TRBV10-1	TRBJ1-2	NA	NA	TGCGCCAGCAGTACAAAGGGAAGATCGCGAAAGGCCTATGGCTACACCTTC	CASSTKGRSRKAYGYTF
TRBV3-1	TRBJ1-4	TRBD1	many	TGTGCCAGCAGCCAAGATCCACCGGGACAGGGCGACACTAATGAAAAACTGTTTTTT	CASSQDPPGQGDTNEKLFF
TRBV6-5	TRBJ2-5	NA	NA	TGTGCCAGCACCCTAGGCACAGCCGGGGGTGAGACCCAGTACTTC	CASTLGTAGGETQYF
TRBV4-1	TRBJ2-1	TRBD2	many	TGCGCCAGCAGCCAAGGTAGCGGGGAGTACAATGAGCAGTTCTTC	CASSQGSGEYNEQFF
TRBV19	TRBJ1-2	NA	few	TGTGCCAGTAGTGTGCCTCAGACAAATCGAAAGACCTATGGCTACACCTTC	CASSVPQTNRKTYGYTF
TRBV4-1	TRBJ2-1	NA	NA	TGCGCCAGCAGCCGAGACCCCACCCTAGTCTCCTACAATGAGCAGTTCTTC	CASSRDPTLVSYNEQFF
TRBV7-4	TRBJ1-2	NA	many	TGTGCCAGCAGCGGGTATTCTTCAGCTCGAAAGACCTATGGCTACACCTTC	CASSGYSSARKTYGYTF
TRBV19	TRBJ1-3	NA	many	TGTGCCAGTAACTCACCCGGGGGCGCTGGAAACACCATATATTTT	CASNSPGGAGNTIYF
TRBV29-1	TRBJ1-1	TRBD1	few	TGCAGCGTTGACACGAAAGGGGGCCTGAACACTGAAGCTTTCTTT	CSVDTKGGLNTEAFF